These 25 T cell receptor beta chains originate from one sample sequenced in a study of technical replicates of blood from several donors. Repertoires were generated with immunoSEQ multiplex PCR, while TCRdb's copy carries only in-frame clones and drops some. In the table there are tens of thousands of clones, 90% to 96% of which are singletons. Sequencing was done on a sample of T cells isolated from PBMCs. The receptors derive from a human donor in good health.

This rearrangement joins TRBV9 to TRBJ2-3; 8 bases line up with TRBD2. The CDR3 runs 17 residues. Trimming took 3 bases from V and 0 from J; bases not matched to a gene: 9. CDR1 and CDR2 from the germline V gene are SGDLS and YYNGEE. The CDR3 protein is CASSASGGVPSTDTQYF. The CDR3 DNA sequence: TGTGCCAGCAGCGCCTCCGGGGGGGTCCCTAGCACAGATACGCAGTATTTT.

The CDR3 protein is CASSDNVAGKWYEQYF. The CDR3 nucleotides read TGTGCCAGCAGTGATAACGTGGCAGGAAAGTGGTACGAGCAGTACTTC. This rearrangement joins TRBV25-1 to TRBJ2-7; D gene unclear. In germline, CDR1 is MGHDK, CDR2 SYGVNS. V was shortened by 3 bases and J by 4 bases, with 19 bases between the two germline ends. This CDR3 spans 16 amino acids.

The gene calls are TRBV6-5 and TRBJ2-1; a weak D match, TRBD1 (5 bases). V was trimmed by 0 bases and J by 4 bases, leaving 10 bases between them. There are 15 residues in the CDR3. Germline V gene data show CDR1 as MNHEY and CDR2 as SVGAGI. CDR3 DNA sequence: TGTGCCAGCAGTTACTCCGGTGGGGCGTACAATGAGCAGTTCTTC. Its protein is CASSYSGGAYNEQFF.

The chain employs TRBV11-1 and TRBJ1-1, with D uncertain. Germline V lookup: CDR1 SGHAT, CDR2 FQDESV (reference sequence). Trimming pared 2 bases from V and 0 bases from J, leaving 10 bases between. This CDR3 comprises 15 residues. The CDR3 sequence: CASSLTLVMNTEAFF. CDR3 in DNA: TGTGCCAGCAGCTTAACTCTAGTCATGAACACTGAAGCTTTCTTT.

This sequence joins TRBV4-1 and TRBJ2-7; TRBD1 might be the D (5 bases). The CDR3 contains 14 residues. V lost 1 base and J 0 bases, leaving 7 bases between the germline ends. The germline V gene has CDR1 MGHRA and CDR2 YSYEKL. The CDR3 sequence: CASSQGGGSYEQYF. CDR3 DNA sequence: TGCGCCAGCAGCCAAGGGGGCGGCTCCTACGAGCAGTACTTC.

The rearrangement links TRBV29-1 to TRBJ1-5, with 8 bases lining up with TRBD1. The CDR3 is 13 amino acids. CDR1 and CDR2 (germline): SQVTM, ANQGSEA. Trimming took 5 bases from V and 5 from J; bases not matched to a gene: 5. CDR3 residues: CSVSGGSDQPQHF. CDR3 bases: TGCAGCGTTTCAGGGGGCTCGGATCAGCCCCAGCATTTT.

The chain combines TRBV7-6 with TRBJ1-1; maybe TRBD1 (6 bases). The CDR3 loop spans 13 amino acids. Deletions cut 7 bases from V and 1 base from J, with 10 bases between. The germline CDR1 and CDR2 sequences are SGHVS and FNYEAQ. This chain's CDR3 is CASTRTENTEAFF. The CDR3 DNA follows: TGTGCCAGCACCCGGACAGAGAACACTGAAGCTTTCTTT.

This clone has just a few counts. The CDR3, as DNA: TGTGCCAGCACCAGTCACAGGCAGAACGCGAACACCGGGGAGCTGTTTTTT. Protein sequence: CASTSHRQNANTGELFF. V usage is TRBV2 and J usage is TRBJ2-2; D may be TRBD1 (5 bases). CDR1 and CDR2 (germline): SNHLY, FYNNEI. The germline V and J ends were trimmed by 7 bases and 0 bases, with 18 bases remaining between them. The CDR3 totals 17 residues.

Only one count was recorded for this clone. V and J are TRBV28 and TRBJ1-1; 7 bases are shared with TRBD1. Germline lookup yields CDR1 MDHEN and CDR2 SYDVKM. This CDR3 has 14 amino acids. J lost 2 bases, V lost 6 bases, and 6 bases had no gene match. CDR3 amino acids: CASRLQGTNTEAFF. DNA for the CDR3: TGTGCCAGCAGACTACAGGGGACTAACACTGAAGCTTTCTTT.

The V and J genes are TRBV11-3 and TRBJ1-1, with D unresolved. The CDR3 totals 14 residues. From germline, CDR1 is SGHNT and CDR2 YENEEA. Trimming removed 6 bases from V and 1 base from J, with 12 bases in between. CDR3 DNA sequence: TGTGCCAGCAGAAAGACACTTCAGAACACTGAAGCTTTCTTT. Amino acid sequence: CASRKTLQNTEAFF.

The V and J genes are TRBV11-1 and TRBJ2-3, with 8 bases fitting TRBD2. From germline, CDR1 is SGHAT and CDR2 FQDESV (reference sequence). With V trimmed by 5 bases and J by 4 bases, 2 bases remained unmatched. This CDR3 has 13 amino acids. The CDR3: CASSPTSADTQYF. CDR3 DNA: TGTGCCAGCAGCCCGACTAGCGCAGATACGCAGTATTTT.

The chain uses TRBV6-6 and TRBJ2-7; TRBD1 matches 9 bases. After removal of 10 bases from V and 5 bases from J, the junction contained 3 bases not matched to a gene. The CDR3 spans 11 residues. Germline V gene data show CDR1 as MNHNY and CDR2 as SVGAGI (reference sequence). The CDR3 sequence is CAIHRGHEQYF. DNA of the CDR3: TGTGCCATTCACAGGGGGCACGAGCAGTACTTC.

V is TRBV9 and J is TRBJ2-5; D is uncertain. The V gene lost 4 bases and the J gene lost 2 bases, with 3 bases spanning the gap. CDR1 and CDR2 (germline): SGDLS, YYNGEE. The CDR3 spans 11 residues. The CDR3 sequence: CASSLQETQYF. The CDR3 DNA follows: TGTGCCAGCAGCCTACAAGAGACCCAGTACTTC.

The chain couples TRBV11-3 to TRBJ2-1; D is uncertain. Germline V gene sequence: CDR1 SGHNT, CDR2 YENEEA. Trimming stripped 2 bases from V and 5 bases from J, with 4 bases between. This CDR3 spans 12 amino acids. The CDR3 DNA is TGTGCCAGCAGCTTACGAGACAATGAGCAGTTCTTC. Its protein product is CASSLRDNEQFF.

This chain connects TRBV2 to TRBJ1-2; D is undetermined. The germline V gene encodes CDR1 SNHLY and CDR2 FYNNEI. There are 14 residues in the CDR3. V lost 3 bases and J 2 bases, leaving 10 bases between the germline ends. This CDR3 reads CASSETGGNYGYTF. As DNA, the CDR3 is TGTGCCAGCAGTGAGACGGGTGGGAACTATGGCTACACCTTC.

This rearrangement joins TRBV28 to TRBJ2-1; 7 nucleotides agree with TRBD2. J gave up 4 bases and V 3 bases, and 6 bases lay outside the gene matches. Looked up from germline, CDR1 is MDHEN and CDR2 is SYDVKM. This CDR3 is built from 15 residues. The CDR3 loop is CASSLLWEGYNEQFF. The CDR3 region has the DNA TGTGCCAGCAGTTTGTTGTGGGAGGGATACAATGAGCAGTTCTTC. Variable domain in full (rest from reference TRBV28 and TRBJ2-1): DVKVTQSSRYLVKRTGEKVFLECVQDMDHENMFWYRQDPGLGLRLIYFSYDVKMKEKGDIPEGYSVSREKKERFSLILESASTNQTSMYLCASSLLWEGYNEQFFGPGTRLTVL.

The chain is built from TRBV6-1 and TRBJ2-7; D unclear. CDR1 MNHNS and CDR2 SASEGT come from the germline V gene. The CDR3 sequence is 18 residues long. Trimming stripped 1 base from V and 2 bases from J, with 21 bases between. The CDR3 sequence is CASSEGITSGGAPYEQYF. Here the CDR3 DNA reads TGTGCCAGCAGTGAAGGAATAACCTCTGGCGGCGCACCCTACGAGCAGTACTTC.

The chain links TRBV7-6 to TRBJ2-1; 8 positions agree with TRBD2. Germline V CDR1 and CDR2: SGHVS, FNYEAQ. The trim removed 1 base at V and 9 bases at J, leaving 20 bases unmatched. The CDR3 spans 19 residues. The CDR3 region is CASSLGLLAETTFGTEQFF. CDR3 in DNA: TGTGCCAGCAGCTTAGGTTTACTAGCGGAAACCACGTTCGGGACTGAGCAGTTCTTC.

The rearrangement links TRBV2 to TRBJ1-1; D call uncertain. With 4 bases removed from V and 4 bases from J, the gap between germline ends came to 7 bases. The CDR3 consists of 12 residues. Looked up from germline, CDR1 is SNHLY and CDR2 is FYNNEI. CDR3 residues: CASSVSFTEAFF. The CDR3 DNA reads as TGTGCCAGCAGTGTGAGCTTCACTGAAGCTTTCTTT.

This clone appeared a single time. The V call is TRBV2, the J call TRBJ2-5; TRBD1 agrees at 8 bases. This CDR3 is built from 12 residues. Germline loops: CDR1 SNHLY, CDR2 FYNNEI. The V segment lost 6 bases and the J segment 5 bases; nucleotides outside the gene matches: 2. CDR3 amino acids: CASRTGEETQYF. The CDR3 DNA reads TGTGCCAGCAGGACAGGGGAGGAGACCCAGTACTTC.

This sequence joins TRBV19 and TRBJ1-4; TRBD1 aligns across 10 bases. This CDR3 has 12 residues. V gave up 10 bases and J gave up 8 bases; unmatched junction bases: 4. Germline CDR1 reads LNHDA; CDR2 reads SQIVND (reference sequence). The CDR3 is CATGQGDEKLFF. The CDR3 DNA sequence: TGTGCCACAGGACAGGGGGACGAAAAACTGTTTTTT.

This clone is a singleton in its sample. The rearrangement joins TRBV27 to TRBJ1-2, with D possibly TRBD1 on 5 matching bases. This CDR3 is 13 amino acids long. Germline CDR1 is MNHEY and CDR2 is SMNVEV (reference sequence). V lost 4 bases to trimming and J lost 10 bases, with 16 bases between them. The CDR3 spells CASSWGLQGPYTF. CDR3 bases: TGTGCCAGCAGTTGGGGTCTTCAGGGTCCCTACACCTTC.

The chain is built from TRBV5-4 and TRBJ2-2; 9 nucleotides line up with TRBD2. Trimming removed 4 bases from V and 1 base from J; junction bases left unmatched: 8. Germline values: CDR1 SGHNT, CDR2 YYREEE (reference sequence). This CDR3 is built from 17 residues. CDR3 protein: CASSTQVSGRNTGELFF. DNA of the CDR3: TGTGCCAGCAGCACCCAAGTTAGCGGGAGGAACACCGGGGAGCTGTTTTTT.

CDR3 sequence: CASPLAGVTDTQYF. CDR3 DNA: TGTGCCAGCCCCCTAGCGGGGGTCACAGATACGCAGTATTTT. This chain uses TRBV6-1 with TRBJ2-3, with 10 bases that match TRBD2. CDR3 size: 14 residues. Germline V lookup: CDR1 MNHNS, CDR2 SASEGT. With 8 bases clipped from V and 2 bases from J, the junction kept 4 bases outside the gene matches.

The chain couples TRBV19 to TRBJ2-2; 7 bases fit TRBD1. Looked up from germline, CDR1 is LNHDA and CDR2 is SQIVND (reference sequence). Losses at the gene ends were 1 base for V and 6 bases for J; bases not matched to a gene: 8. The CDR3 is 16 amino acids. CDR3 region: CASSIGNRGVPGELFF. The DNA of the CDR3 is TGTGCCAGTAGTATAGGAAACAGGGGAGTGCCCGGGGAGCTGTTTTTT.